These 10 T cell receptor beta chains share one sample of origin, sequenced in a study of post-analysis software for immune sequencing data. Study-wide points: Relative to controls, patients had several TRBV segments at higher frequency, with TRBV5-6, TRBV5-1 and TRBV20-1 among these.

TCR beta libraries were prepared from cDNA with unique molecular identifiers. TCRdb reanalysed the PCR reads using MiXCR and keeps one entry per CDR3 protein. The table lists fewer than 550,000 distinct CDR3 sequences, under 40% of them singletons. What these receptors recognize is not known. Material for sequencing was blood. The receptors derive from a girl between 2 and 17 years old with multiple sclerosis.

The table lists this clonotype with a few counts. This chain uses TRBV7-8 with TRBJ2-7, with D possibly being TRBD2 (5 bases). V was trimmed by 1 base and J by 2 bases, leaving 9 bases between them. Germline loops: CDR1 SGHVS, CDR2 FQNEAQ. This CDR3 has 14 residues. CDR3 coding DNA: TGTGCCAGCAGCTTAGGTGAGGAGGCCTACGAGCAGTACTTC. It specifies CASSLGEEAYEQYF.

The chain employs TRBV7-8 and TRBJ1-5; the D is unclear. The CDR3 totals 15 residues. The V end was cut by 1 base, the J end by 8 bases, with 15 bases between. Germline CDR1 is SGHVS and CDR2 is FQNEAQ. CDR3 sequence reads: CASSLGRVGHKPQHF. The DNA for the CDR3 is TGTGCCAGCAGCTTAGGGCGGGTTGGGCATAAGCCCCAGCATTTT.

The V gene is TRBV25-1, the J gene TRBJ1-5; D is unclear. V lost 3 bases to trimming and J lost 5 bases, with 8 bases between them. The germline CDR1 and CDR2 sequences are MGHDK and SYGVNS. This CDR3 has 13 residues. The CDR3 bases are TGTGCCAGCAGTGATAGACGGGATCAGCCCCAGCATTTT. This gives the protein CASSDRRDQPQHF.

The CDR3 DNA is TGCGCCAGCAGCCAAGTCGTTGAGTGGCGGTCCGGCTACACCTTC. It encodes CASSQVVEWRSGYTF. The chain is built from TRBV4-1 and TRBJ1-2; D uncertain. The CDR3 runs 15 residues. Germline V gene sequence: CDR1 MGHRA, CDR2 YSYEKL. Trimming cost V 1 base and J 8 bases, with 17 bases left between them.

The chain joins TRBV7-9 to TRBJ1-2; tentative D call: TRBD1 (6 bases). The CDR3 is 17 amino acids. V was clipped by 5 bases and J by 8 bases, with 27 bases between them. Germline loops: CDR1 SEHNR, CDR2 FQNEAQ (reference sequence). This chain's CDR3 is CASSPPRAGAPTGGYTF. As DNA, the CDR3 is TGTGCCAGCAGCCCACCCCGCGCAGGGGCCCCCACAGGGGGCTACACCTTC. The whole variable domain, remainder taken from reference TRBV7-9 and TRBJ1-2, is DTGVSQNPRHKITKRGQNVTFRCDPISEHNRLYWYRQTLGQGPEFLTYFQNEAQLEKSRLLSDRFSAERPKGSFSTLEIQRTEQGDSAMYLCASSPPRAGAPTGGYTFGSGTRLTVV.

In its sample, this clonotype was seen a few times. The rearrangement joins TRBV3-1 to TRBJ2-1; D possibly corresponds to TRBD2 (7 bases). Trimming cost V 4 bases and J 1 base, with 14 bases left between them. The CDR3 extends over 16 amino acids. Germline lookup yields CDR1 LGHDT and CDR2 YNNKEL (reference sequence). CDR3 region: CASSREGGGSYNEQFF. The CDR3 nucleotides read TGTGCCAGCAGCCGGGAGGGGGGGGGTTCCTACAATGAGCAGTTCTTC.

The V gene is TRBV20-1, the J gene TRBJ1-4; 10 bases align to TRBD1. The V and J ends lost 6 bases and 4 bases, in that order; junction bases with no gene match: 8. Germline CDR1 and CDR2: DFQATT and SNEGSKA (reference sequence). The CDR3 is 15 residues long. The CDR3 DNA reads TGCAGTGCCCTCAGACAGGGGGCTCTTAATGAAAAACTGTTTTTT. It encodes CSALRQGALNEKLFF.

The rearrangement joins TRBV5-1 to TRBJ1-1, with D perhaps matching TRBD1 (6 bases). The V and J ends lost 4 bases and 1 base respectively, with 14 bases between them. The germline CDR1 and CDR2 sequences are SGHRS and YFSETQ. The CDR3 totals 15 residues. The CDR3 reads CASSGYREPNTEAFF. CDR3 in DNA: TGCGCCAGCAGCGGCTACAGGGAACCGAACACTGAAGCTTTCTTT. Based on the CDR3 plus reference TRBV5-1 and TRBJ1-1, the full variable domain is KAGVTQTPRYLIKTRGQQVTLSCSPISGHRSVSWYQQTPGQGLQFLFEYFSETQRNKGNFPGRFSGRQFSNSRSEMNVSTLELGDSALYLCASSGYREPNTEAFFGQGTRLTVV.

This clonotype showed up just a few times. J is TRBJ2-7 and V is TRBV7-9; a possible D gene is TRBD1 (6 bases). The CDR3 consists of 14 residues. The V gene lost 7 bases and the J gene lost 2 bases, with 15 bases spanning the gap. Germline assignment: CDR1 SEHNR and CDR2 FQNEAQ (reference sequence). In DNA form, the CDR3 reads TGTGCCAGCACCAATACCAGGGGCACCTACGAGCAGTACTTC. Protein: CASTNTRGTYEQYF.

This clonotype was recorded a few times. The chain has TRBV7-2 and TRBJ1-5; D might be TRBD1 (5 bases). CDR1 is SGHTA, CDR2 FQGNSA, per germline. V lost 8 bases to trimming and J lost 5 bases, with 10 bases between them. The CDR3 covers 12 residues. CDR3 protein: CASSGRDQPQHF. CDR3 coding DNA: TGTGCCAGCTCAGGCAGGGATCAGCCCCAGCATTTT.